This is a list of T cell receptor beta chains from one sample in a study of T cells in Graves' hyperthyroidism and ophthalmopathy. TCRdb recomputed calls from the multiplex PCR reads with MiXCR, one row per CDR3 protein. Here the sample spans 600,000 or so distinct CDR3 sequences, more than 13% being singletons. Specimen: blood. The origin of the receptors is a woman younger than 30 with Graves' ophthalmopathy. Both conserved end residues are part of each CDR3. D genes are given only for firm matches. Clone sizes are given selectively: once, few, many, or a class where the clone is expanded.

>NA|TRBV27|TRBJ1-2|NA
CASSLRQSNYGYTF
TGTGCCAGCAGTTTAAGACAGTCTAACTATGGCTACACCTTC
>TRBD2|TRBV28|TRBJ2-7|NA
CASSFGGAGGSYEQYF
TGTGCCAGCAGCTTTGGGGGTGCGGGAGGGAGCTACGAGCAGTACTTC
>NA|TRBV20-1|TRBJ2-3|many
CSARSAVASTDTQYF
TGCAGTGCTAGGTCCGCCGTCGCTAGCACAGATACGCAGTATTTT
>NA|TRBV28|TRBJ1-5|few
CASSSGQSISNQPQHF
TGTGCCAGCAGCTCCGGACAGTCTATTAGCAATCAGCCCCAGCATTTT
>NA|TRBV6-5|TRBJ2-7|few
CASSYRTSYEQYF
TGTGCCAGCAGTTACAGAACCTCCTACGAGCAGTACTTC
>TRBD1|TRBV6-2/TRBV6-3|TRBJ2-7|many
CASSYSIQGVYEQYF
TGTGCCAGCAGTTACTCGATACAGGGGGTCTACGAGCAGTACTTC
>NA|TRBV5-8|TRBJ1-2|NA
CASSLGGSDGYTF
TGTGCCAGCAGCTTAGGAGGGAGCGATGGCTACACCTTC
>NA|TRBV7-9|TRBJ2-7|many
CASTPLWSDIYEQYF
TGTGCCAGCACCCCTTTATGGAGTGACATCTACGAGCAGTACTTC
>NA|TRBV10-3|TRBJ1-2|many
CAISGPHPRGLNYGYTF
TGTGCCATCAGTGGACCCCACCCCAGGGGCCTTAACTATGGCTACACCTTC
>NA|TRBV9|TRBJ2-5|NA
CASSVGGVGQETQYF
TGTGCCAGCAGCGTAGGAGGGGTAGGCCAAGAGACCCAGTACTTC
>NA|TRBV2|TRBJ1-3|many
CASSEAEISGNTIYF
TGTGCCAGCAGTGAGGCCGAGATCTCTGGAAACACCATATATTTT
>NA|TRBV14|TRBJ2-5|NA
CASSQEYAGVAEETQYF
TGTGCCAGCAGCCAAGAATACGCAGGGGTCGCTGAAGAGACCCAGTACTTC
>NA|TRBV30|TRBJ1-1|many
CAWNPKDIMNTEAFF
TGTGCCTGGAATCCGAAGGACATCATGAACACTGAAGCTTTCTTT
>TRBD1|TRBV11-1|TRBJ2-7|many
CASSLSGTGGEQYF
TGTGCCAGCAGCTTATCCGGGACAGGGGGCGAGCAGTACTTC
>TRBD1|TRBV7-2|TRBJ2-5|many
CASSLQTGGETQYF
TGTGCCAGCAGCTTACAGACAGGGGGGGAGACCCAGTACTTC
>TRBD1|TRBV10-3|TRBJ2-5|many
CAISESTGQGETQYF
TGTGCCATCAGTGAGTCAACGGGACAGGGAGAGACCCAGTACTTC